Sequencing of this T cell receptor (beta chain) was carried out in a study of T cell responses to AZD1222 COVID-19 vaccine. Study observations and caveats: Donors, mostly white British, included more females; clonal diversity was possibly underestimated. Spike-spanning, vaccine-associated CD4 TCRs were dominant at 160-218 and 743-854. Repertoires were obtained only post-peak T cell response.

TCRdb keeps only in-frame clones here, not all; method: immunoSEQ multiplex PCR. The sample includes fewer than 85,000 clones, 89% of them seen just once. Comment on this clone: Its target is not known.

The CDR3 contains 13 residues. Germline V gene lookup returns CDR1 SEHNR and CDR2 FQNEAQ (reference sequence). Trimming stripped 1 base from V and 4 bases from J, with 8 bases between. It was second doses at about 4 or about 12 weeks that were pooled. This material consisted of peripheral blood, taken 28 days after the second AZD1222 dose. V usage is TRBV7-9 and J usage is TRBJ2-7; D is ambiguous. The TCR sequence derives from an adult who received the AZD1222 COVID-19 vaccine. CDR3 loop: CASSLGIGYEQYV. In DNA, the CDR3 is TGTGCCAGCAGCTTAGGGATAGGGTACGAGCAGTACGTC.